This T cell receptor beta chain was retrieved from a study of blood T cell repertoires in COVID-19. Losses at the gene ends were 4 bases for V and 2 bases for J; bases not matched to a gene: 5. Germline assignment: CDR1 LGHNA and CDR2 YNFKEQ. The CDR3 has 16 amino acids. Data came from immunoSEQ multiplex PCR; TCRdb stores just in-frame clones and leaves some out. The top ten clones hold roughly 0.72% of a sample with approximately 480,000 clones, roughly nine tenths of them seen once. This clone was found a few times. The sequencing sample was made of PBMCs or T cells enriched from blood (not recorded which). The sequence came from a woman aged 18 to 35 who had recovered from COVID-19. This chain uses TRBV4-2 with TRBJ2-1; 10 positions match TRBD2. DNA of the CDR3: TGTGCCAGCAGCCGTTCCAGCGGGGGGGCCTACAATGAGCAGTTCTTC. Residues: CASSRSSGGAYNEQFF.